These 31 T cell receptor beta chains came from one sample sequenced in a study of CD8+CD57+ T cells in acquired aplastic anemia. According to the study, genomic DNA was the template for TCR beta VDJ and CDR3 profiling. TCRdb redid the calling of the reads with MiXCR, one entry per CDR3 protein. The profile shows some 170,000 distinct CDR3 sequences, over 70% of them singletons. Patients selected for sequencing had displayed CD8+CD57+ cell expansion by flow cytometry. The material sequenced was sorted CD4+, CD8+, or CD8+CD57+ T cells (not recorded which) from PBMCs. The receptors shown here come from a human donor with aplastic anemia.

The V call is TRBV12-3 or TRBV12-4, the J call TRBJ2-5; 9 nucleotides line up with TRBD2. The ends lost 3 bases at V and 8 bases at J; junction bases unmatched: 7. The CDR3 has 14 amino acids. The CDR3: CASSFRAGGETQYF. The CDR3 coding sequence is TGTGCCAGCAGTTTTCGAGCGGGGGGCGAAACCCAGTACTTC.

The chain carries TRBV20-1 and TRBJ1-1; D not certain. V gave up 1 base and J gave up 4 bases, with 10 bases separating them. Germline loops: CDR1 DFQATT, CDR2 SNEGSKA (reference sequence). There are 13 residues in the CDR3. The CDR3 reads CSARAGLGTEAFF. As DNA, the CDR3 is TGCAGTGCTAGAGCGGGTCTCGGCACTGAAGCTTTCTTT.

Concerning this clonotype: The conserved phenylalanine or tryptophan is not found at the CDR3 terminus, so this likely reflects a read error. The chain employs TRBV19 and TRBJ1-5, with D tentatively TRBD1 (5 bases). The CDR3 consists of 17 residues. CDR1 and CDR2 (germline): LNHDA, SQIVND (reference sequence). V lost 0 bases, J lost 3 bases, and 15 bases lay in between. The CDR3 coding sequence is TGTGCCAGTAGTATAGAGGACGGGACTCAATTCAATCAGCCCCAGCATCTT. Protein sequence: CASSIEDGTQFNQPQHL.

The V call is TRBV6-5, the J call TRBJ1-2, with D unclear. The CDR3 is 13 amino acids. V lost 5 bases and J 8 bases, leaving 15 bases between the germline ends. The germline V gene has CDR1 MNHEY and CDR2 SVGAGI. CDR3 nucleotide sequence: TGTGCCAGCAGTGAAGGTATGGGCGGCGGCTACACCTTC. It encodes CASSEGMGGGYTF.

This clonotype came up many times. The genes are TRBV12-3 or TRBV12-4 and TRBJ1-5; D perhaps matches TRBD1 (5 bases). The V and J ends lost 6 bases and 5 bases respectively, with 11 bases between them. The CDR3 contains 13 residues. The CDR3 coding sequence is TGTGCCAGCAGAGCGACAGAGCATCAGCCCCAGCATTTT. Translated, it gives CASRATEHQPQHF.

The chain is built from TRBV7-2 and TRBJ2-5, with a tentative D call TRBD1 (5 bases). This CDR3 is 14 amino acids long. Between the trimmed V and J ends, which lost 3 bases and 1 base, there was a span of 9 bases. Per the germline V gene, CDR1 is SGHTA and CDR2 is FQGNSA. The CDR3 DNA follows: TGTGCCAGCAGCTTTAGAAGGGGCCAAGAGACCCAGTACTTC. Translating it yields CASSFRRGQETQYF.

V and J are TRBV2 and TRBJ2-1; 7 bases are shared with TRBD1. Germline lookup yields CDR1 SNHLY and CDR2 FYNNEI. Trimming removed 4 bases from V and 10 bases from J; junction bases left unmatched: 4. This CDR3 has 12 amino acids. The CDR3 is CASSAGQVEQFF. CDR3 in DNA: TGTGCCAGCAGTGCAGGACAGGTAGAGCAGTTCTTC.

This chain connects TRBV20-1 to TRBJ1-2, with no clear D. The CDR3 is 12 residues long. V lost 4 bases and J 2 bases, leaving 8 bases between the germline ends. From germline, CDR1 is DFQATT and CDR2 SNEGSKA (reference sequence). Here the CDR3 DNA reads TGCAGTGCTAAGACTGACAACTATGGCTACACCTTC. This codes for CSAKTDNYGYTF.

The J gene is TRBJ1-6, the V gene TRBV5-1; a possible D gene is TRBD1 (5 bases). Germline lookup yields CDR1 SGHRS and CDR2 YFSETQ. V dropped 4 bases and J dropped 11 bases, with 19 bases sitting between them. The CDR3 is made up of 15 amino acids. The CDR3 nucleotides are TGCGCCAGCAGCGGTGGGAGGGGCGGCTCTACACCCCTCCACTTT. Translated: CASSGGRGGSTPLHF.

J is TRBJ2-6 and V is TRBV6-5; the D is unclear. The CDR3 consists of 16 residues. V lost 6 bases to trimming and J lost 0 bases, with 12 bases between them. CDR1 is MNHEY and CDR2 is SVGAGI in the germline V gene. The CDR3 sequence: CASSISVNSGANVLTF. CDR3 bases: TGTGCCAGCAGCATCTCAGTGAACTCTGGGGCCAACGTCCTGACTTTC.

The V and J genes are TRBV19 and TRBJ2-1; 8 bases match TRBD2. The ends lost 5 bases at V and 8 bases at J; junction bases unmatched: 5. The CDR3 loop spans 13 amino acids. CDR1 and CDR2 (germline): LNHDA, SQIVND (reference sequence). The CDR3 bases are TGTGCCAGTAGTTCCGGGACTAGGCATGAGCAGTTCTTC. Translation: CASSSGTRHEQFF.

There are a few counts of this clonotype. The CDR3 here is CAISWGGLNHEQFF. DNA of the CDR3: TGTGCCATCAGCTGGGGAGGGCTTAATCATGAGCAGTTCTTC. The chain employs TRBV10-3 and TRBJ2-1; the match to TRBD2 covers 7 bases. J lost 8 bases, V lost 6 bases, and 10 bases had no gene match. The length of the CDR3 is 14 residues. Germline lookup yields CDR1 ENHRY and CDR2 SYGVKD.

This clonotype is deemed medium-sized. The chain recombines TRBV4-3 with TRBJ2-5; 8 nucleotides line up with TRBD2. V dropped 0 bases and J dropped 4; count of bases not matched to a gene: 10. The CDR3 loop spans 17 amino acids. CDR1 LGHNA and CDR2 YSLEER come from the germline V gene. The CDR3 sequence is CASSQDRVGGATETQYF. The CDR3 DNA follows: TGCGCCAGCAGCCAAGATCGAGTCGGGGGGGCCACAGAGACCCAGTACTTC.

The chain uses TRBV12-3 or TRBV12-4 and TRBJ2-1; D gene uncertain. CDR3 length equals 13 residues. Trimming cost V 2 bases and J 8 bases, with 10 bases left between them. The CDR3 DNA is TGTGCCAGCAGTTTAATTTCAGGCGATGAGCAGTTCTTC. It yields the protein CASSLISGDEQFF.

The chain carries TRBV15 and TRBJ1-1, with D possibly being TRBD1 (6 bases). The CDR3 covers 15 residues. V was shortened by 0 bases and J by 2 bases, with 10 bases between the two germline ends. CDR1 and CDR2 (germline): LNHNV, YYDKDF (reference sequence). The CDR3 reads CATSREGARNTEAFF. DNA for the CDR3: TGTGCCACCAGCAGAGAGGGGGCCCGAAACACTGAAGCTTTCTTT.

This clonotype was seen only once. The CDR3 sequence is CATSDRAGGSTDTQYF. The CDR3 DNA follows: TGTGCCACCAGTGATAGAGCCGGAGGGAGCACAGATACGCAGTATTTT. The J gene is TRBJ2-3, the V gene TRBV24-1; TRBD2 is a possible D gene (6 bases). The CDR3 is 16 residues long. The germline V and J ends were trimmed by 3 bases and 0 bases, with 12 bases remaining between them. Germline loops: CDR1 KGHDR, CDR2 SFDVKD.

This sequence joins TRBV5-1 and TRBJ2-1; the D is unclear. This CDR3 region has 12 residues. Germline CDR1 and CDR2: SGHRS and YFSETQ. V was cut by 1 base and J by 9 bases, with 8 bases left in between. The CDR3: CASSLIYGEQFF. CDR3 nucleotides: TGCGCCAGCAGCTTGATCTACGGTGAGCAGTTCTTC.

This clonotype has only a few counts. V gene TRBV5-8 combines with J gene TRBJ2-5, with D maybe TRBD2 (5 bases). Germline CDR1 reads SGHTS; CDR2 reads YDEGEE. Trimming took off 7 bases at V and 0 bases at J, with 22 bases between the two ends. The CDR3 totals 17 residues. The CDR3 DNA follows: TGTGCCAGCGTCCGGGATGGAGTACAGAGGGACCAAGAGACCCAGTACTTC. It specifies CASVRDGVQRDQETQYF.

The genes are TRBV2 and TRBJ2-3; 7 bases map to TRBD1. The germline CDR1 and CDR2 sequences are SNHLY and FYNNEI. This CDR3 contains 15 residues. With 6 bases clipped from V and 3 bases from J, the junction kept 9 bases outside the gene matches. The CDR3 region is CASRGDRRGTDTQYF. For the CDR3, the DNA is TGTGCCAGCAGGGGGGACAGACGCGGGACAGATACGCAGTATTTT.

The chain links TRBV7-8 to TRBJ1-1; no clear D. V was trimmed by 3 bases and J by 4 bases, leaving 9 bases between them. This CDR3 is built from 13 residues. Germline loops: CDR1 SGHVS, CDR2 FQNEAQ. The CDR3 DNA is TGTGCCAGCAGCTTGAGAGGGAGCACTGAAGCTTTCTTT. Its protein product is CASSLRGSTEAFF.

The genes are TRBV20-1 and TRBJ1-6; 7 nucleotides align to TRBD1. The V segment lost 0 bases and the J segment 10 bases; nucleotides outside the gene matches: 9. CDR1 is DFQATT and CDR2 is SNEGSKA in the germline V gene (reference sequence). The CDR3 length is 15 residues. CDR3 amino acids: CSARDPAGGGSPLHF. The CDR3 DNA reads as TGCAGTGCTAGAGATCCGGCAGGGGGAGGATCACCCCTCCACTTT.

The V gene is TRBV20-1, the J gene TRBJ2-7; D ambiguous. CDR3 length: 14 amino acids. The germline V gene has CDR1 DFQATT and CDR2 SNEGSKA (reference sequence). V gave up 0 bases and J gave up 0 bases, with 9 bases separating them. The CDR3 coding sequence is TGCAGTGCTAGAGATTTGACGGGCTCCTACGAGCAGTACTTC. This gives the protein CSARDLTGSYEQYF.

This sequence joins TRBV29-1 and TRBJ2-7; D may match TRBD1 or TRBD2 (5 bases each). The germline V gene encodes CDR1 SQVTM and CDR2 ANQGSEA. CDR3 length equals 16 residues. Trimming shortened V by 5 bases and J by 2 bases, and 22 bases separated the two germline ends. Here the CDR3 reads CSVSGTSTTLTYEQYF. The CDR3 DNA is TGCAGCGTTTCCGGGACCTCGACGACACTGACCTACGAGCAGTACTTC.

V usage is TRBV15 and J usage is TRBJ2-7; TRBD1 agrees at 7 bases. Germline lookup yields CDR1 LNHNV and CDR2 YYDKDF (reference sequence). J was trimmed by 4 bases and V by 1 base; bases with no gene match: 7. This CDR3 has 15 amino acids. CDR3 in amino acids: CATSRGGNRGYEQYF. DNA for the CDR3: TGTGCCACCAGCAGAGGGGGAAACAGGGGTTACGAGCAGTACTTC.

V is TRBV7-2 and J is TRBJ1-6; no firm D call. V was clipped by 6 bases and J by 3 bases, with 21 bases between them. Germline V gene sequence: CDR1 SGHTA, CDR2 FQGNSA. This CDR3 region has 18 residues. The CDR3 region is CASRKALAVVNYNSPLHF. CDR3 DNA sequence: TGTGCCAGCAGGAAGGCGCTCGCGGTGGTAAACTATAATTCACCCCTCCACTTT.

The chain has TRBV6-4 and TRBJ1-2; D possibly corresponds to TRBD1 (5 bases). The germline CDR1 and CDR2 sequences are MRHNA and SNTAGT. The CDR3 consists of 12 residues. V lost 10 bases and J lost 2, with 11 bases in between. The CDR3 protein is CATRGRNYGYTF. The CDR3 bases are TGTGCCACTCGGGGCCGGAACTATGGCTACACCTTC.

The V gene is TRBV7-3, the J gene TRBJ2-2; D uncertain. Germline CDR1 SGHTA, CDR2 FQGTGA. The CDR3 extends over 13 amino acids. Between the trimmed V and J ends, which lost 5 bases and 7 bases, there was a span of 11 bases. The CDR3 protein is CASSQHERGELFF. CDR3 coding DNA: TGTGCCAGCAGCCAACACGAGCGCGGGGAGCTGTTTTTT.

J is TRBJ2-5 and V is TRBV6-2 or TRBV6-3; weak D call: TRBD1 (5 bases). The CDR3 contains 13 residues. V lost 6 bases and J 9 bases, leaving 17 bases between the germline ends. CDR1 and CDR2 from the germline V gene are MNHEY and SVGEGT. DNA for the CDR3: TGTGCCAGCAGCCCGACAGAAAGTTCGTCCCAGTACTTC. Amino acids: CASSPTESSSQYF.

The CDR3, as DNA: TGTGCCAGCAGTGACGAGGATAACACTGAAGCTTTCTTT. Its protein is CASSDEDNTEAFF. V and J are TRBV6-4 and TRBJ1-1; the D is unclear. The CDR3 has 13 amino acids. V shed 2 bases and J shed 2 bases, with 6 bases lying between them. The V gene's germline CDR1 is MRHNA and CDR2 SNTAGT.

The gene calls are TRBV7-2 and TRBJ2-7, with D unclear. Germline V CDR1 and CDR2: SGHTA, FQGNSA. The V gene lost 1 base and the J gene lost 9 bases, with 16 bases spanning the gap. This CDR3 comprises 14 residues. Here the CDR3 reads CASSLGDLRVGQYF. As DNA, the CDR3 is TGTGCCAGCAGCTTAGGGGATTTACGGGTCGGGCAGTACTTC. Based on the CDR3 plus reference TRBV7-2 and TRBJ2-7, the full variable domain is GAGVSQSPSNKVTEKGKDVELRCDPISGHTALYWYRQSLGQGLEFLIYFQGNSAPDKSGLPSDRFSAERTGGSVSTLTIQRTQQEDSAVYLCASSLGDLRVGQYFGPGTRLTVT.

V is TRBV20-1 and J is TRBJ2-7, with TRBD2 as a possible D gene (5 bases). Looked up from germline, CDR1 is DFQATT and CDR2 is SNEGSKA (reference sequence). CDR3 length equals 9 residues. V lost 3 bases, J lost 9 bases, and 6 bases lay in between. In DNA form, the CDR3 reads TGCAGTGCTAGTGGAGGGCAGTACTTC. Its translation: CSASGGQYF.